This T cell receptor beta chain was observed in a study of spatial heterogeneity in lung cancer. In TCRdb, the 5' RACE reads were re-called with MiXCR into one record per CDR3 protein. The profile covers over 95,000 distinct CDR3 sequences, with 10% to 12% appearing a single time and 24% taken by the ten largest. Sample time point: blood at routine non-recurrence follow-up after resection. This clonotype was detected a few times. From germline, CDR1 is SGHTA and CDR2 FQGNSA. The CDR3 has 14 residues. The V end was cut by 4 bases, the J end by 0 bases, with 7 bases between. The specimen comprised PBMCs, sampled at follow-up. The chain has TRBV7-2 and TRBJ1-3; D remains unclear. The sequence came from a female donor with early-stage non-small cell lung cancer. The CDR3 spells CASSSGNSGNTIYF. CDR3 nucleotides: TGTGCCAGCAGCTCGGGCAACTCTGGAAACACCATATATTTT.